This TCR beta chain was captured by sequencing in a study of blood T cell repertoires in COVID-19. On the study more broadly: COVID-19 samples from acute and convalescent phases originated in the United States, Italy and Spain. From T cells, B-cell-depleted T cells, or PBMCs came the material, which was cDNA or gDNA.

Study processing details: Amplification of reference gene primers provided the estimated nucleated cell counts. Only in-frame clones appear in the TCRdb table, and some are missing; sequencing was by immunoSEQ multiplex PCR. V and J calls and clone size are given by that table; D and trimming were obtained from the DNA. The repertoire holds some 310,000 clones, with roughly 90% as singletons. The germline CDR1 and CDR2 sequences are GTSNPN and SVGIG (reference sequence). Deletions cut 0 bases from V and 4 bases from J, with 22 bases between. The CDR3 is 18 residues long. The V call is TRBV30, the J call TRBJ1-5; D possibly corresponds to TRBD1 (6 bases). The sequenced sample consisted of peripheral blood. The origin of this receptor is a woman aged 35 to 49 with COVID-19, enrolled during active disease. CDR3 sequence (DNA): TGTGCCTGGAGTGTACAGGAGAGCGCCAGGGGAAATAATCAGCCCCAGCATTTT. It translates to CAWSVQESARGNNQPQHF.